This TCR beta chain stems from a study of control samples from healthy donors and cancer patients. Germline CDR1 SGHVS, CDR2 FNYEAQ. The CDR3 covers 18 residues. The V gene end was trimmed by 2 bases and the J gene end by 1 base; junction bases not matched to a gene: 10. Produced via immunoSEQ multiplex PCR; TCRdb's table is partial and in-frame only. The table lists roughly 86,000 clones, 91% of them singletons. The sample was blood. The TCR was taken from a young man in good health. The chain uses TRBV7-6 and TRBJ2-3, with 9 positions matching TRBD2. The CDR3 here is CASSLWAASGDGTDTQYF. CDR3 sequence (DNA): TGTGCCAGCAGCTTATGGGCGGCTAGCGGGGATGGCACAGATACGCAGTATTTT.